A single sample is the source of the 23 T cell receptor beta chains below, sequenced in a study of CD8 T cells in Susac syndrome (dated by TCRdb to between 2018 and 2020). Libraries were prepared through the immunoSEQ multiplex PCR assay. RNA was extracted with the RNeasy kit and 0.5 to 1 ug was reverse transcribed using random hexamers. TCRdb ran its own pipeline on the public reads, namely fastp trimming at Q25 and MiXCR clone calling, and kept in-frame beta chains. All rows with the same CDR3 protein become a single entry with the most common DNA and genes. Counted in this sample were about 84,000 distinct CDR3 sequences; around 96% of them appeared once. Of the sample, 0.41% falls within the top ten clones. The specimen sequenced was CD8+ T cells from PBMCs. Every receptor here comes from a human donor with Susac syndrome.

Regarding this clonotype: The germline gene is not matched at one end of the junction; a read error may be the cause. J is TRBJ2-3 and V is TRBV18; 7 positions match TRBD1. Per germline, CDR1 KGHSH and CDR2 LQKENI. CDR3 length equals 14 residues. CDR3 sequence: CASSPPDRAVVVNF. Written as DNA, the CDR3 is TGTGCCAGCTCACCCCCCGACAGGGCGGTAGTGGTAAATTTT.

V gene TRBV7-9 combines with J gene TRBJ2-7, with D perhaps TRBD1 (6 bases). The V gene lost 5 bases and the J gene lost 2 bases, with 13 bases spanning the gap. CDR3 length equals 14 residues. Germline V gives CDR1 SEHNR, CDR2 FQNEAQ (reference sequence). CDR3 protein: CASSPPGHPYEQYF. DNA of the CDR3: TGTGCCAGCAGCCCACCGGGACACCCCTACGAGCAGTACTTC. The entire variable domain, with the rest obtained from reference TRBV7-9 and TRBJ2-7, is as follows: DTGVSQNPRHKITKRGQNVTFRCDPISEHNRLYWYRQTLGQGPEFLTYFQNEAQLEKSRLLSDRFSAERPKGSFSTLEIQRTEQGDSAMYLCASSPPGHPYEQYFGPGTRLTVT.

This chain uses TRBV29-1 with TRBJ2-1; 8 bases are a match to TRBD2. The V gene's germline CDR1 is SQVTM and CDR2 ANQGSEA. This CDR3 is 13 amino acids long. V gave up 3 bases and J gave up 6 bases; unmatched junction bases: 4. CDR3 sequence (DNA): TGCAGCGTTGACGGGGGGGCGGTCAATGAGCAGTTCTTC. Translating gives CSVDGGAVNEQFF.

This chain connects TRBV3-1 to TRBJ2-5, with D perhaps matching TRBD1 (5 bases). Germline-derived CDR1 and CDR2 are LGHDT and YNNKEL (reference sequence). Between the trimmed V and J ends, which lost 5 bases and 5 bases, there was a span of 15 bases. The CDR3 contains 14 residues. The CDR3 nucleotides read TGTGCCAGCAGCTACCCCTCAGGGATCGAGACCCAGTACTTC. Amino acid sequence: CASSYPSGIETQYF.

This clonotype was counted once. The chain carries TRBV29-1 and TRBJ2-2, with D possibly being TRBD1 (6 bases). The V end was cut by 7 bases, the J end by 5 bases, with 8 bases between. The CDR3 covers 11 residues. Germline V gene lookup returns CDR1 SQVTM and CDR2 ANQGSEA. The CDR3 loop reads CSGQVTGELFF. The CDR3 DNA follows: TGCAGCGGACAGGTTACCGGGGAGCTGTTTTTT.

The rearrangement uses TRBV7-9 and TRBJ2-1, with D hard to call. Germline CDR1 and CDR2: SEHNR and FQNEAQ (reference sequence). The CDR3 totals 17 residues. V was trimmed by 5 bases and J by 0 bases, leaving 17 bases between them. The DNA of the CDR3 is TGTGCCAGCAGCCCAACCGTCGGGTTGAGCTCCTACAATGAGCAGTTCTTC. This translates into CASSPTVGLSSYNEQFF.

The chain couples TRBV6-2 or TRBV6-3 to TRBJ2-2; D ambiguous. CDR3 length: 15 amino acids. Germline V gene lookup returns CDR1 MNHEY and CDR2 SVGEGT. V was pared by 2 bases and J by 4 bases, with 11 bases between. The CDR3, as DNA: TGTGCCAGCAGTTACGTCAGTAGTCTCACCGGGGAGCTGTTTTTT. Protein product: CASSYVSSLTGELFF.

The chain joins TRBV20-1 to TRBJ2-7, with 10 bases aligning to TRBD2. This CDR3 contains 14 residues. Losses at the gene ends were 5 bases for V and 3 bases for J; bases not matched to a gene: 7. Germline V gene sequence: CDR1 DFQATT, CDR2 SNEGSKA (reference sequence). The CDR3 DNA follows: TGCAGTGCTCCCCAGCGGGAGGGCCTCTACGAGCAGTACTTC. Amino acid sequence: CSAPQREGLYEQYF.

The V call is TRBV28, the J call TRBJ2-5; D is undetermined. Germline V gene lookup returns CDR1 MDHEN and CDR2 SYDVKM. This CDR3 has 11 residues. Trimming took off 5 bases at V and 5 bases at J, with 6 bases between the two ends. This CDR3 reads CASSTRETQYF. The CDR3 DNA is TGTGCCAGCAGTACGCGGGAGACCCAGTACTTC.

The gene calls are TRBV7-9 and TRBJ2-2; no clear D. CDR3 length equals 12 residues. V dropped 6 bases and J dropped 9 bases, with 11 bases sitting between them. Germline loops: CDR1 SEHNR, CDR2 FQNEAQ (reference sequence). In DNA, the CDR3 is TGTGCCAGCAGTTCCCGGCACCGGGAGCTGTTTTTT. This sequence encodes CASSSRHRELFF.

The V gene is TRBV7-9, the J gene TRBJ2-7; 12 bases are a match to TRBD2. The CDR3 has 15 amino acids. Per the germline V gene, CDR1 is SEHNR and CDR2 is FQNEAQ (reference sequence). Trimming took 5 bases from V and 6 from J; bases not matched to a gene: 8. The CDR3 protein is CASSTYLAGGGEQYF. The CDR3 DNA follows: TGTGCCAGCAGCACCTACCTAGCGGGAGGGGGCGAGCAGTACTTC.

This chain connects TRBV19 to TRBJ2-6; D perhaps matches TRBD1 (6 bases). V lost 5 bases to trimming and J lost 1 base, with 12 bases between them. The germline CDR1 and CDR2 sequences are LNHDA and SQIVND (reference sequence). CDR3 length equals 16 residues. CDR3 sequence: CASSANRVSGANVLTF. The DNA for the CDR3 is TGTGCCAGTAGTGCCAACAGGGTATCTGGGGCCAACGTCCTGACTTTC. The full variable domain, in which reference TRBV19 and TRBJ2-6 provide the parts outside the CDR3, is DGGITQSPKYLFRKEGQNVTLSCEQNLNHDAMYWYRQDPGQGLRLIYYSQIVNDFQKGDIAEGYSVSREKKESFPLTVTSAQKNPTAFYLCASSANRVSGANVLTFGAGSRLTVL.

CDR3 loop: CATQGIRNTGELFF. DNA of the CDR3: TGTGCCACCCAGGGAATAAGGAACACCGGGGAGCTGTTTTTT. The rearrangement uses TRBV6-5 and TRBJ2-2; D is possibly TRBD1 (5 bases). Germline lookup yields CDR1 MNHEY and CDR2 SVGAGI. Trimming left V 10 bases short and J 1 base short, with 13 bases between. This CDR3 is 14 amino acids long.

The chain carries TRBV5-1 and TRBJ2-4, with D possibly matching TRBD2 (6 bases). The CDR3 has 14 amino acids. The germline V gene encodes CDR1 SGHRS and CDR2 YFSETQ. V lost 0 bases and J 7 bases, leaving 11 bases between the germline ends. CDR3 sequence: CASSLAGGDNIQYF. The DNA for the CDR3 is TGCGCCAGCAGCTTGGCCGGCGGGGATAACATTCAGTACTTC.

The V gene is TRBV29-1, the J gene TRBJ1-1; 10 nucleotides align to TRBD1. Trimming removed 4 bases from V and 2 bases from J; junction bases left unmatched: 4. The length of the CDR3 is 14 residues. Germline values: CDR1 SQVTM, CDR2 ANQGSEA. The CDR3 bases are TGCAGCGTTGGACAGGGGGCGCGTAACACTGAAGCTTTCTTT. Its protein product is CSVGQGARNTEAFF.

V and J are TRBV7-8 and TRBJ1-5, with D tentatively TRBD1 (5 bases). The CDR3 totals 19 residues. Deletions cut 5 bases from V and 0 bases from J, with 23 bases between. Germline V CDR1 and CDR2: SGHVS, FQNEAQ. CDR3 sequence: CASSRIPFGDQYSNQPQHF. The DNA of the CDR3 is TGTGCCAGCAGCCGCATTCCCTTCGGGGACCAATATAGCAATCAGCCCCAGCATTTT. Based on the CDR3 plus reference TRBV7-8 and TRBJ1-5, the full variable domain is GAGVSQSPRYKVAKRGQDVALRCDPISGHVSLFWYQQALGQGPEFLTYFQNEAQLDKSGLPSDRFFAERPEGSVSTLKIQRTQQEDSAVYLCASSRIPFGDQYSNQPQHFGDGTRLSIL.

In this sample, this clonotype turned up once. The chain couples TRBV5-4 to TRBJ2-7; TRBD2 is a possible D gene (6 bases). Deletions cut 4 bases from V and 1 base from J, with 12 bases between. From germline, CDR1 is SGHNT and CDR2 YYREEE (reference sequence). This CDR3 region has 14 residues. This CDR3 is CASSLTGTSYEQYF. CDR3 bases: TGTGCCAGCAGCCTAACCGGGACTTCCTACGAGCAGTACTTC.

The chain joins TRBV15 to TRBJ2-3; TRBD1 matches at 8 bases. The CDR3 is made up of 15 amino acids. The junction had 10 bases not matched to a gene; V was cut back by 8 bases and J by 3 bases. In germline, CDR1 is LNHNV, CDR2 YYDKDF (reference sequence). CDR3 sequence reads: CATAISQGATDTQYF. The CDR3 DNA sequence: TGTGCCACCGCGATCTCTCAGGGGGCTACAGATACGCAGTATTTT.

The V and J genes are TRBV7-3 and TRBJ1-4; D possibly corresponds to TRBD1 (6 bases). The CDR3 totals 19 residues. The germline V gene has CDR1 SGHTA and CDR2 FQGTGA. V was pared by 7 bases and J by 3 bases, with 27 bases between. As DNA, the CDR3 is TGTGCCAGCATCCTGGCCAGGACAGAAGGCTCCGCAGCTAATGAAAAACTGTTTTTT. Translation: CASILARTEGSAANEKLFF.

This sequence joins TRBV9 and TRBJ2-7, with TRBD2 identical over 11 bases. CDR3 length: 14 amino acids. Germline V CDR1 and CDR2: SGDLS, YYNGEE. V gave up 0 bases and J gave up 5 bases; unmatched junction bases: 1. In nucleotides, the CDR3 is TGTGCCAGCAGCGTAGAACTAGCGGGAGACGAGCAGTACTTC. As protein: CASSVELAGDEQYF.

The V and J genes are TRBV12-3 or TRBV12-4 and TRBJ1-2, with TRBD1 matching over 9 bases. The junction had 19 bases not matched to a gene; V was cut back by 6 bases and J by 5 bases. This CDR3 is 18 amino acids long. As DNA, the CDR3 is TGTGCCAGCAGATCTAGCTCCTCGGACAGGGGCCCAGAGTATGGCTACACCTTC. It is translated as CASRSSSSDRGPEYGYTF.

The chain uses TRBV18 and TRBJ1-5; TRBD1 is a possible D gene (5 bases). The CDR3 is 15 residues long. V shed 2 bases and J shed 7 bases, with 15 bases lying between them. Germline V lookup: CDR1 KGHSH, CDR2 LQKENI. Here the CDR3 reads CASSPIGGKRQPQHF. As DNA, the CDR3 is TGTGCCAGCTCACCAATCGGGGGAAAGAGGCAGCCCCAGCATTTT.

The rearrangement links TRBV27 to TRBJ2-5; 9 nucleotides match TRBD1. CDR1 is MNHEY and CDR2 is SMNVEV in the germline V gene (reference sequence). The CDR3 contains 14 residues. V lost 2 bases, J lost 5 bases, and 3 bases stayed unmatched. In nucleotides, the CDR3 is TGTGCCAGCAGTTTAGGGACAGGGTTGGAGACCCAGTACTTC. Protein sequence: CASSLGTGLETQYF.